This T cell receptor (beta chain) was found in a study of blood T cell repertoires in COVID-19. The CDR3 sequence is 15 residues long. The V gene's germline CDR1 is KGHSH and CDR2 LQKENI. V was clipped by 2 bases and J by 4 bases, with 12 bases between them. Original analysis: Reference gene primer amplification gave nucleated cell count estimates. Measured with immunoSEQ multiplex PCR; TCRdb has only the in-frame clones, and not every one. V, J and clone size derive from that table, while D and trimming were established from the DNA sequence. The top ten hold about 4.1% of the sample, which has around 99,000 clones, around 80% seen once.

This sequence joins TRBV18 and TRBJ1-5, with D tentatively TRBD1 (6 bases). The receptor was derived from a human donor in a cohort sampled during active or convalescent COVID-19. The sequenced sample consisted of peripheral blood. CDR3 coding DNA: TGTGCCAGCTCACCATTGGGGCAGGGGAATCAGCCCCAGCATTTT. The encoded protein is CASSPLGQGNQPQHF. The full variable domain, rest sourced from reference TRBV18 and TRBJ1-5, is NAGVMQNPRHLVRRRGQEARLRCSPMKGHSHVYWYRQLPEEGLKFMVYLQKENIIDESGMPKERFSAEFPKEGPSILRIQQVVRGDSAAYFCASSPLGQGNQPQHFGDGTRLSIL.